This T cell receptor beta chain was identified during a study of blood T cell repertoires in COVID-19. CDR1 is LGHNT and CDR2 is FRNRAP in the germline V gene. The CDR3 is 17 amino acids. With 1 base removed from V and 4 bases from J, the gap between germline ends came to 19 bases. Profiling relied on immunoSEQ multiplex PCR, and the TCRdb table lists in-frame clones only, not all of them. Of about 38,000 clones in the sample, approximately 93% are singletons; the top ten hold around 4%. The sample comprised peripheral blood. V and J are TRBV12-5 and TRBJ1-1; D gene unclear. This receptor was taken from a human donor with active COVID-19. The donor label of this sample is uncertain. The CDR3 DNA is TGTGCTAGTGGTTTGGCACGAGAGGACTGGGAGCCCACTGAAGCTTTCTTT. It is translated as CASGLAREDWEPTEAFF.